In its sample, the clone carrying this T cell receptor beta chain was seen many times. Its antigen is still unknown. This specimen belongs to a study of T-cell reconstitution after alpha-beta-depleted transplantation in children. The TCRbeta library incorporated unique molecular identifiers. One entry per CDR3 protein, called by TCRdb with MiXCR from the PCR reads. The sample has about 260,000 distinct CDR3 sequences, roughly 8.2% seen once; the top ten hold approximately 6%. Germline V gene data show CDR1 as DFQATT and CDR2 as SNEGSKA (reference sequence). The V and J ends lost 2 bases and 4 bases respectively, with 14 bases between them. The CDR3 length is 15 residues. Overall study results and limits: The high TCRbeta diversity at day 60 in some patients came from surviving recipient T cells and thymic progenitors.

The clonotype originates from a male patient younger than 18 who had a stem cell transplant for acute lymphoblastic leukemia, so the T cells may come from the graft donor. The starting material was PBMCs, mostly from graft donor cells, obtained 180 days after TCRalphabeta/CD19-depleted stem cell transplant. This chain links TRBV20-1 with TRBJ2-2; D gene ambiguous. CDR3 sequence (DNA): TGCAGTGCTAGAAAGGGTCGGCTAGGCACCGGGGAGCTGTTTTTT. Amino acid sequence: CSARKGRLGTGELFF.